Following are 27 T cell receptor beta chains from one sample sequenced in a study of cytomegalovirus exposure and HLA in healthy donors. Both 60 Vbeta primers and 13 Jbeta primers went into the PCR. Produced via immunoSEQ multiplex PCR; TCRdb's table is partial and in-frame only. This table has some 190,000 clones, roughly 75% appearing once. The source material was PBMCs. Every receptor here comes from a woman in her 30s in good health and CMV-seronegative.

The rearrangement uses TRBV7-2 and TRBJ2-1, with a tentative D call TRBD1 (5 bases). Germline lookup yields CDR1 SGHTA and CDR2 FQGNSA. CDR3 size: 15 residues. V was pared by 0 bases and J by 8 bases, with 14 bases between. CDR3 nucleotides: TGTGCCAGCAGCTTAGCGAAGGGGCTCTTATATGAGCAGTTCTTC. This sequence encodes CASSLAKGLLYEQFF.

The rearrangement uses TRBV4-3 and TRBJ1-5, with D perhaps matching TRBD1 (5 bases). Germline V lookup: CDR1 LGHNA, CDR2 YSLEER. The CDR3 totals 15 residues. Trimming removed 0 bases from V and 9 bases from J, with 15 bases in between. CDR3 in DNA: TGCGCCAGCAGCCAAGATGTAAGTGGGGCATCGCCCCAGCATTTT. Its protein product is CASSQDVSGASPQHF.

The rearrangement uses TRBV18 and TRBJ1-2, with D perhaps TRBD1 (6 bases). Trimming cost V 0 bases and J 4 bases, with 12 bases left between them. CDR1 is KGHSH, CDR2 LQKENI, per germline. The CDR3 has 15 residues. CDR3 in amino acids: CASSPPTQGIYGYTF. The CDR3 DNA reads TGTGCCAGCTCACCACCGACACAGGGCATCTATGGCTACACCTTC.

The rearrangement joins TRBV6-5 to TRBJ2-3; D is undetermined. The CDR3 totals 12 residues. CDR1 MNHEY and CDR2 SVGAGI come from the germline V gene. The V and J ends lost 6 bases and 1 base respectively, with 5 bases between them. The CDR3: CASSPRTDTQYF. As DNA, the CDR3 is TGTGCCAGCAGCCCTCGCACAGATACGCAGTATTTT.

The chain has TRBV7-8 and TRBJ2-5; D gene uncertain. The V gene lost 7 bases and the J gene lost 1 base, with 13 bases spanning the gap. CDR1 and CDR2 from the germline V gene are SGHVS and FQNEAQ. The CDR3 runs to 14 residues. The DNA for the CDR3 is TGTGCCAGCACCCAATCATCGAGCCAAGAGACCCAGTACTTC. Residues: CASTQSSSQETQYF.

The chain uses TRBV4-1 and TRBJ2-2, with D possibly being TRBD1 (6 bases). V was pared by 0 bases and J by 1 base, with 12 bases between. The CDR3 consists of 17 residues. Germline-derived CDR1 and CDR2 are MGHRA and YSYEKL. The CDR3 nucleotides read TGCGCCAGCAGCCAAGATCTCAGGGGCGGGAACACCGGGGAGCTGTTTTTT. Translation gives CASSQDLRGGNTGELFF.

V is TRBV27 and J is TRBJ2-5, with D perhaps matching TRBD2 (5 bases). Germline V CDR1 and CDR2: MNHEY, SMNVEV (reference sequence). Trimming shortened V by 8 bases and J by 1 base, and 14 bases separated the two germline ends. This CDR3 has 14 amino acids. In nucleotides, the CDR3 is TGTGCCAGCGGCCCCTGGACTGGCCAAGAGACCCAGTACTTC. It specifies CASGPWTGQETQYF.

This sequence joins TRBV6-5 and TRBJ1-1; D unresolved. The ends were cut back, 7 bases at V and 4 bases at J, with 13 bases in the middle. This CDR3 region has 13 residues. CDR1 MNHEY and CDR2 SVGAGI come from the germline V gene. CDR3 DNA sequence: TGTGCCAGCAATGAACGAGATTTCACTGAAGCTTTCTTT. Protein product: CASNERDFTEAFF.

This clone appeared a few times. The rearrangement joins TRBV30 to TRBJ1-5, with 8 bases that match TRBD1. CDR3 length: 14 residues. Per germline, CDR1 GTSNPN and CDR2 SVGIG (reference sequence). The J segment lost 6 bases and the V segment lost 5 bases, leaving 9 bases of the junction unmatched. CDR3 nucleotides: TGTGCCTGGGAAGCCGGGACAGGAGGTCAGCCCCAGCATTTT. Amino acid sequence: CAWEAGTGGQPQHF.

This clone was seen a single time. The gene calls are TRBV25-1 and TRBJ1-1; TRBD1 is a possible D gene (6 bases). The V gene's germline CDR1 is MGHDK and CDR2 SYGVNS. The CDR3 consists of 13 residues. V lost 7 bases and J 1 base, leaving 10 bases between the germline ends. The CDR3 coding sequence is TGTGCCAGCAAACAGGGCTGGAACACTGAAGCTTTCTTT. Its translation: CASKQGWNTEAFF.

The chain uses TRBV10-3 and TRBJ1-1; 9 bases align to TRBD1. V was clipped by 4 bases and J by 0 bases; unmatched bases: 18. The CDR3 covers 20 residues. Germline V gives CDR1 ENHRY, CDR2 SYGVKD. The CDR3 DNA is TGTGCCATCAGTGGAAGGGACAGGGAAAATTCGGTAATTATGAACACTGAAGCTTTCTTT. Translating gives CAISGRDRENSVIMNTEAFF.

J is TRBJ1-2 and V is TRBV5-6; 8 bases match TRBD1. The CDR3 has 14 residues. After removal of 3 bases from V and 4 bases from J, the junction contained 5 bases not matched to a gene. The germline V gene encodes CDR1 SGHDT and CDR2 YYEEEE. The chain's CDR3 is CASSSWDRIYGYTF. The CDR3 DNA follows: TGTGCCAGCAGCTCATGGGACAGGATCTATGGCTACACCTTC.

V and J are TRBV7-2 and TRBJ1-6; D uncertain. With 0 bases removed from V and 8 bases from J, the gap between germline ends came to 11 bases. CDR3 size: 15 residues. Per the germline V gene, CDR1 is SGHTA and CDR2 is FQGNSA. CDR3 protein: CASSLAVGRDSPLHF. For the CDR3, the DNA is TGTGCCAGCAGCTTAGCGGTGGGGAGGGATTCACCCCTCCACTTT.

The V call is TRBV6-1, the J call TRBJ1-5, with 7 positions matching TRBD1. This CDR3 has 21 residues. Germline trimming cut 2 bases from V and 1 base from J; bases unmatched to any gene: 20. In germline, CDR1 is MNHNS, CDR2 SASEGT. Here the CDR3 DNA reads TGTGCCAGCAGTGAATTAGGATGGGAGACAGGGCAGACCTTAAGCAATCAGCCCCAGCATTTT. It translates to CASSELGWETGQTLSNQPQHF.

The CDR3: CASSEPQGEEQFF. DNA of the CDR3: TGTGCCAGCAGTGAACCACAGGGAGAAGAGCAGTTCTTC. This rearrangement joins TRBV2 to TRBJ2-1; the D gene is possibly TRBD1 (6 bases). Germline V gene data show CDR1 as SNHLY and CDR2 as FYNNEI. V shed 2 bases and J shed 10 bases, with 12 bases lying between them. This CDR3 contains 13 residues.

This chain joins TRBV5-4 and TRBJ2-2; D unresolved. This CDR3 has 13 residues. V was pared by 4 bases and J by 7 bases, with 11 bases between. Germline V gene lookup returns CDR1 SGHNT and CDR2 YYREEE (reference sequence). The CDR3 region is CASSVDGHGELFF. In DNA form, the CDR3 reads TGTGCCAGCAGCGTGGACGGTCACGGGGAGCTGTTTTTT.

V usage is TRBV9 and J usage is TRBJ2-1; 14 bases map to TRBD2. J lost 6 bases, V lost 2 bases, and 10 bases had no gene match. This CDR3 is built from 18 residues. Germline V lookup: CDR1 SGDLS, CDR2 YYNGEE. The CDR3 DNA is TGTGCCAGCAGCGTCGGGACTAGCGGGGGAACGACCCCCAATGAGCAGTTCTTC. Encoded protein: CASSVGTSGGTTPNEQFF.

The rearrangement links TRBV27 to TRBJ2-1, with TRBD1 matching over 8 bases. Looked up from germline, CDR1 is MNHEY and CDR2 is SMNVEV (reference sequence). Trimming removed 3 bases from V and 7 bases from J; junction bases left unmatched: 2. CDR3 length: 13 amino acids. The CDR3 nucleotides read TGTGCCAGCAGTTTCGACAGGGGAAATGAGCAGTTCTTC. Translating it yields CASSFDRGNEQFF.

This chain connects TRBV7-3 to TRBJ2-7; 7 nucleotides align to TRBD1. Germline V gives CDR1 SGHTA, CDR2 FQGTGA. The CDR3 covers 15 residues. After removal of 0 bases from V and 3 bases from J, the junction contained 5 bases not matched to a gene. In DNA form, the CDR3 reads TGTGCCAGCAGCTTAACCGAGGACAGGAACTACGAGCAGTACTTC. This sequence encodes CASSLTEDRNYEQYF.

The chain recombines TRBV6-4 with TRBJ1-5; D is unclear. V was shortened by 5 bases and J by 6 bases, with 11 bases between the two germline ends. The CDR3 sequence is 13 residues long. Germline-derived CDR1 and CDR2 are MRHNA and SNTAGT. The CDR3 bases are TGTGCCAGCAGTCTTGAGGGAGGTCAGCCCCAGCATTTT. Encoded protein: CASSLEGGQPQHF.

The chain links TRBV7-9 to TRBJ2-5, with 10 bases identical to TRBD1. Per the germline V gene, CDR1 is SEHNR and CDR2 is FQNEAQ (reference sequence). This CDR3 region has 15 residues. Trimming at V came to 5 bases and at J to 6 bases, leaving 9 bases not matched to a gene. The CDR3 DNA reads TGTGCCAGCAGCGCCCGGGACAGGGGAGGGCAGACCCAGTACTTC. Its translation: CASSARDRGGQTQYF.

The chain uses TRBV6-6 and TRBJ1-2; the match to TRBD1 covers 9 bases. Unmatched junction bases numbered 9, after V lost 2 bases and J lost 8 bases. The CDR3 length is 15 residues. Germline V lookup: CDR1 MNHNY, CDR2 SVGAGI (reference sequence). The CDR3, as DNA: TGTGCCAGCAGTTACACACTCGACAGGGGGGTCGGCTACACCTTC. Residues: CASSYTLDRGVGYTF.

This chain links TRBV10-1 with TRBJ1-2; the D gene is possibly TRBD1 (6 bases). Germline V CDR1 and CDR2: WNHNN, SYGVQD (reference sequence). There are 15 residues in the CDR3. Deletions cut 0 bases from V and 3 bases from J, with 11 bases between. The CDR3 nucleotides are TGCGCCAGCAGTGAGTCGAGGGCAGGGGACTATGGCTACACCTTC. Translation gives CASSESRAGDYGYTF.

As DNA, the CDR3 is TGTGCCAGCAGCTCCCTATCTCAGGGGCTCTCTGGAAACACCATATATTTT. Translation: CASSSLSQGLSGNTIYF. The chain is built from TRBV7-2 and TRBJ1-3; possibly TRBD1 for D (6 bases). Trimming cost V 4 bases and J 0 bases, with 16 bases left between them. The germline CDR1 and CDR2 sequences are SGHTA and FQGNSA. The CDR3 is 17 residues long.

The chain recombines TRBV29-1 with TRBJ1-5; 11 nucleotides match TRBD1. The V gene's germline CDR1 is SQVTM and CDR2 ANQGSEA. The junction had 2 bases not matched to a gene; V was cut back by 6 bases and J by 4 bases. This CDR3 spans 13 amino acids. The CDR3: CSVGTGGNQPQHF. CDR3 in DNA: TGCAGCGTGGGGACAGGGGGGAATCAGCCCCAGCATTTT.

The chain employs TRBV30 and TRBJ1-1; 9 nucleotides agree with TRBD1. The ends lost 3 bases at V and 1 base at J; junction bases unmatched: 6. The CDR3 loop spans 15 amino acids. Looked up from germline, CDR1 is GTSNPN and CDR2 is SVGIG (reference sequence). CDR3 region: CAWSQSDRGNTEAFF. The CDR3 DNA reads as TGTGCCTGGAGCCAATCGGACAGGGGGAACACTGAAGCTTTCTTT. Variable domain in full (rest from reference TRBV30 and TRBJ1-1): SQTIHQWPATLVQPVGSPLSLECTVEGTSNPNLYWYRQAAGRGLQLLFYSVGIGQISSEVPQNLSASRPQDRQFILSSKKLLLSDSGFYLCAWSQSDRGNTEAFFGQGTRLTVV.

The genes are TRBV18 and TRBJ2-2; possibly TRBD2 for D (5 bases). The CDR3 loop spans 15 amino acids. The V end was cut by 2 bases, the J end by 6 bases, with 13 bases between. Germline V gene data show CDR1 as KGHSH and CDR2 as LQKENI. CDR3 amino acids: CASSPYNTRSGELFF. CDR3 nucleotide sequence: TGTGCCAGCTCACCATACAACACTAGATCCGGGGAGCTGTTTTTT. The variable domain in full, completed from reference TRBV18 and TRBJ2-2, reads NAGVMQNPRHLVRRRGQEARLRCSPMKGHSHVYWYRQLPEEGLKFMVYLQKENIIDESGMPKERFSAEFPKEGPSILRIQQVVRGDSAAYFCASSPYNTRSGELFFGEGSRLTVL.